A single TCR beta chain is shown here with its context. In its sample, this clonotype was seen many times. The specificity of this receptor is unknown. The junction does not match germline at one end; this may be a read error. In light of the paper, this sample's treatment or condition label describes: live attenuated yellow fever vaccine strain. At each blood-draw timepoint, two biological replicates of bulk PBMCs were obtained. PBMCs were isolated from peripheral blood using a standard Ficoll-Paque protocol. TriZol was used to extract RNA from bulk PBMCs, CD4 and CD8 fractions, and dextramer-positive and dextramer-negative fractions. The CDR3 starts with the cysteine, ends with the phenylalanine, and has 11 residues. The entry retains the CDR3 DNA only, 33 bases that are in frame from base 1. CDR1 and CDR2 were assigned from the germline V gene as MNHEY and SVGEGT. TCR cDNA was made using 5'RACE template switching, a step that added a universal primer site and unique molecular identifiers. Priming of cDNA synthesis was performed from both the TCR alpha and TCR beta constant segments. Library amplification used two PCR steps, and the second PCR step added sample barcodes and sequencing adapters. Libraries were sequenced on Illumina HiSeq 2500 (2x100 bp) or NovaSeq (2x150 bp). The paper's data handling went like this. Reads were demultiplexed and collapsed into UMI consensus sequences with MIGEC, and V(D)J alignment was performed with MiXCR. Vaccine-responding clonotypes were defined with edgeR using replicate PBMC samples, requiring FDR below 0.01 and a log2 fold change above 5 up to day 15. Each bulk clonotype received a CD4 or CD8 identity based on whether the sequenced CD4 or CD8 repertoire contained that clonotype at higher abundance. TCRdb reprocessing: public reads trimmed at Q25 with fastp, clones called with MiXCR, in-frame beta chains kept. CDR3 protein sequences are deduplicated, and each keeps its most common genes and DNA. The V and J calls and clone size are TCRdb's, not the authors'. The sample profile shows 300,000 to 400,000 distinct CDR3 sequences; around 6.4% of them were found once. 15% of the sample is taken by the ten largest.

This specimen comes from a study of T cells after yellow fever vaccination (dated by TCRdb to between 2018 and 2021). Regarding the research as a whole: The SMART-Seq v4 Ultra Low Input RNA kit was used to prepare libraries from fractions with low cell numbers. To follow T-cell clones before and after primary and booster YFV17D yellow fever vaccination, bulk TCR alpha and beta repertoires were sequenced over time. Two healthy male donors, one aged 18 to 29 and one aged 30 to 40 years, made up the cohort. Blood samples were taken at several timepoints before and after primary and secondary immunization, and bulk PBMC replicates and cell subsets were isolated.

Findings and caveats that apply to the study as a whole: FACS-sorted repertoires could contain abundant contaminating clonotypes from the bulk population, so computational filtering was required. Compared with the primary T-cell response, the secondary T-cell response was faster but weaker, reaching its peak on day 5 rather than on day 15. Only a couple of donors were included in the study, so the extent to which the findings can be generalized is limited. After the booster, most clones that had expanded after primary vaccination were detected again (about 95% of CD4 and around nine tenths of CD8), suggesting broad maintenance of memory. A small fraction of clonotypes showed up in both the CD4 and CD8 compartments, probably as a result of convergent recombination.

Sequenced material: PBMCs, taken 5 days after the yellow fever booster vaccination. Recombination linked TRBV6-2 or TRBV6-3 to TRBJ2-7; there is no confident call for the D gene. The origin of this receptor is a man aged 25-45 years who received the YFV17D yellow fever vaccine. The CDR3 region has the sequence CASSYSGEQYF. The DNA sequence follows: TGTGCCAGCAGCTACTCAGGCGAGCAGTACTTC.